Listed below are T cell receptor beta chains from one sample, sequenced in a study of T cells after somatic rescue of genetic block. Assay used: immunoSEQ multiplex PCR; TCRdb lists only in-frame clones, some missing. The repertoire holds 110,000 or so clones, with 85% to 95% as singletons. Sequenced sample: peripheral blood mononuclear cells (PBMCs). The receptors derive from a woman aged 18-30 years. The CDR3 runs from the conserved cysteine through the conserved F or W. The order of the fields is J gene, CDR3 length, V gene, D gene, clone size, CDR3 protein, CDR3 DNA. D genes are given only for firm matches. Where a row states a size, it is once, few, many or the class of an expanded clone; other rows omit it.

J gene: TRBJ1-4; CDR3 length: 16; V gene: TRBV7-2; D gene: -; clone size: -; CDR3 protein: CASSLAGGGNNEKLFF; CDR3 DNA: TGTGCCAGCAGCTTAGCGGGCGGGGGCAATAATGAAAAACTGTTTTTT
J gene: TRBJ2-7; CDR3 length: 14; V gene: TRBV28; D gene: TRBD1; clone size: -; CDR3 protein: CASSQPTGGYEQYF; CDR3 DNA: TGTGCCAGCAGTCAGCCGACAGGGGGCTACGAGCAGTACTTC
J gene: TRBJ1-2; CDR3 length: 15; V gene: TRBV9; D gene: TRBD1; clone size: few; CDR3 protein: CASSVRTGRLDGYTF; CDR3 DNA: TGTGCCAGCAGCGTAAGGACAGGGCGTTTAGATGGCTACACCTTC
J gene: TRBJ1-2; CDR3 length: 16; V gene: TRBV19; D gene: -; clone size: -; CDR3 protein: CASSIAQGNANYGYTF; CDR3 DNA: TGTGCCAGTAGTATAGCTCAGGGGAACGCTAACTATGGCTACACCTTC
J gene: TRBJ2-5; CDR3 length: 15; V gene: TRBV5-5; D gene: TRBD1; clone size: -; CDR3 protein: CASSLWDRGKETQYF; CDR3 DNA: TGTGCCAGCAGCTTGTGGGACAGGGGAAAGGAGACCCAGTACTTC
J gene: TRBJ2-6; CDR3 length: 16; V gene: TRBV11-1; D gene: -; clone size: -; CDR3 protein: CASTSWMGPGANVLTF; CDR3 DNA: TGTGCCAGCACCTCCTGGATGGGCCCGGGGGCCAACGTCCTGACTTTC
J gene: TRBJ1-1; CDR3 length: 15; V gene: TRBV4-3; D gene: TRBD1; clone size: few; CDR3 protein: CASSQEGGGGGEAFF; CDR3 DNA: TGCGCCAGCAGCCAAGAGGGCGGAGGGGGCGGTGAAGCTTTCTTT
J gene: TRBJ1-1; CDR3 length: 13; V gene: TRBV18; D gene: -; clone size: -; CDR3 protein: CASSPTVQTEAFF; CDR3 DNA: TGTGCCAGCTCACCAACCGTTCAAACTGAAGCTTTCTTT
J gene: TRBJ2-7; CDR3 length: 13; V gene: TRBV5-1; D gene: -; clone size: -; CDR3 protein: CASSLVGSREQYF; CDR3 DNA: TGCGCCAGCAGCTTGGTGGGTTCACGCGAGCAGTACTTC
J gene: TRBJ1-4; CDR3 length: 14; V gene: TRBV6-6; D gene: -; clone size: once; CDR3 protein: CASSYRGEDEKLFF; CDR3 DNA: TGTGCCAGCAGTTACAGAGGGGAAGACGAAAAACTGTTTTTT
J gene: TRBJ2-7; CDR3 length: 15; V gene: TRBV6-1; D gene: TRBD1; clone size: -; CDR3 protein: CASILAGTGRYEQYF; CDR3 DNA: TGTGCCAGCATTCTCGCGGGGACAGGGCGGTACGAGCAGTACTTC
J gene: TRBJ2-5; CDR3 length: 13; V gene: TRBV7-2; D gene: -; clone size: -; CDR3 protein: CASSLRGQETQYF; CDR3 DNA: TGTGCCAGCAGCTTGAGGGGCCAAGAGACCCAGTACTTC
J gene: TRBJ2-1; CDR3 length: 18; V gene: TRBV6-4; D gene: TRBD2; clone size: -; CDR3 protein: CASSDSLLAGESYNEQFF; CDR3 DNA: TGTGCCAGCAGTGACTCGCTCCTAGCGGGGGAGTCTTACAATGAGCAGTTCTTC
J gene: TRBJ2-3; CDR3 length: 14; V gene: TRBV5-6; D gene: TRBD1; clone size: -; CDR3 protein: CASSLQGATDTQYF; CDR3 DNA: TGTGCCAGCAGCTTACAGGGGGCAACAGATACGCAGTATTTT
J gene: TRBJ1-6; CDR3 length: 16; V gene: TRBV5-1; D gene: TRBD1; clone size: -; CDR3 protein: CASSPLEGAGDSPLHF; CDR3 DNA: TGCGCCAGCAGCCCCCTGGAGGGGGCAGGGGATTCACCCCTCCACTTT
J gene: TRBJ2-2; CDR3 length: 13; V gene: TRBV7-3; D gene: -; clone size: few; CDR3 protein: CASSFGRTGELFF; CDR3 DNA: TGTGCCAGCAGCTTTGGTAGGACCGGGGAGCTGTTTTTT
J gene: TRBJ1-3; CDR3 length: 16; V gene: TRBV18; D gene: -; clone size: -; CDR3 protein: CASSPGAAFSGNTIYF; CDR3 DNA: TGTGCCAGCTCACCAGGAGCTGCCTTCTCTGGAAACACCATATATTTT
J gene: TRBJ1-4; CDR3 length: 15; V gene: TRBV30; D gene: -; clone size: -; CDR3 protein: CAWSRAGGTNEKLFF; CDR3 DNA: TGTGCCTGGAGCCGAGCGGGGGGAACTAATGAAAAACTGTTTTTT
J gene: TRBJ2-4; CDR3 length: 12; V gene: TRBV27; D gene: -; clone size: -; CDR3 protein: CASVGAKNIQYF; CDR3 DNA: TGTGCCAGCGTCGGAGCCAAAAACATTCAGTACTTC
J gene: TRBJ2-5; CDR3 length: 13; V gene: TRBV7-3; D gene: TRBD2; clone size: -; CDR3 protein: CASSLREGETQYF; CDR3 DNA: TGTGCCAGCAGCCTAAGGGAGGGAGAGACCCAGTACTTC
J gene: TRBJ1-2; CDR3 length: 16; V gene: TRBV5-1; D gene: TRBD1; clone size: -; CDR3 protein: CASSLHRDRGNGGYTF; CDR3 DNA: TGCGCCAGCAGCCTGCACCGGGACAGGGGGAACGGTGGCTACACCTTC
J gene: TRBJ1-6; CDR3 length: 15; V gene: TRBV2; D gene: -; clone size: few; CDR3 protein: CASSFPGHPNSPLHF; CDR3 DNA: TGTGCCAGCAGTTTCCCGGGACACCCCAATTCACCCCTCCACTTT
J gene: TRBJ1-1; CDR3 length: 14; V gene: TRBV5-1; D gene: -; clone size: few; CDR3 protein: CASSLAQGGTEAFF; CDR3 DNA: TGCGCCAGCAGCTTGGCTCAGGGAGGGACTGAAGCTTTCTTT
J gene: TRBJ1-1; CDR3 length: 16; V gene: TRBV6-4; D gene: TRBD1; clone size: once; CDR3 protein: CASSDLNDRDNTEAFF; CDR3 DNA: TGTGCCAGCAGTGACCTAAATGACAGGGACAACACTGAAGCTTTCTTT
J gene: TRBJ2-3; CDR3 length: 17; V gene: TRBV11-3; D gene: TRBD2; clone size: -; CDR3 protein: CASSSGLAGTSTDTQYF; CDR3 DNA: TGTGCCAGCAGCTCCGGACTAGCGGGGACAAGCACAGATACGCAGTATTTT
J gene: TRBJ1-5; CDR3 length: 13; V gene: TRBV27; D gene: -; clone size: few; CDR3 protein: CASRDSLGQPQHF; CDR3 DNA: TGTGCCAGCAGGGACTCACTAGGGCAGCCCCAGCATTTT
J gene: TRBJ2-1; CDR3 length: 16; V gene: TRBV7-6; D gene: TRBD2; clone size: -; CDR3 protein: CASSLGSSGGGYEQFF; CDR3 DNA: TGTGCCAGCAGCTTAGGCTCTAGCGGGGGGGGCTATGAGCAGTTCTTC
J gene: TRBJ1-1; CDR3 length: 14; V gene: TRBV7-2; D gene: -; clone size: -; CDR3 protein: CASSLNPGNTEAFF; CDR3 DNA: TGTGCCAGCAGCTTAAACCCAGGAAACACTGAAGCTTTCTTT
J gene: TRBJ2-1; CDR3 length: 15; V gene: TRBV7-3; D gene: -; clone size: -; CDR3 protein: CASSLGPSSYNEQFF; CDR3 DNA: TGTGCCAGCAGCTTAGGGCCGAGCTCCTACAATGAGCAGTTCTTC
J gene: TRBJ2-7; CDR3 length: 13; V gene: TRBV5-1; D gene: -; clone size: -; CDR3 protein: CASSLQDSYEQYF; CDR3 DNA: TGCGCCAGCAGCTTACAGGACTCCTACGAGCAGTACTTC
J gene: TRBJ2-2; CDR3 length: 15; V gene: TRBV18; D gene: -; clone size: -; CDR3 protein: CASSPSRGDTGELFF; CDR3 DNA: TGTGCCAGCTCACCCAGCAGGGGGGACACCGGGGAGCTGTTTTTT
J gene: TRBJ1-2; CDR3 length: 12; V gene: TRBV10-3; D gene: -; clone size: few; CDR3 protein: CAISLQGNGYTF; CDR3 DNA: TGTGCCATCAGTCTCCAGGGGAATGGCTACACCTTC
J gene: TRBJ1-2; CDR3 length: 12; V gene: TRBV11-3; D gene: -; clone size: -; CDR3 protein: CASSFRDYGYTF; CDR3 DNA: TGTGCCAGCAGCTTTCGGGACTATGGCTACACCTTC
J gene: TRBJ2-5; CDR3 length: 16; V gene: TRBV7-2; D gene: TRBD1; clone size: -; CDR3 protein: CASSLRQGRIQETQYF; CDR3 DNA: TGTGCCAGCAGCCTTAGACAGGGGAGGATCCAAGAGACCCAGTACTTC
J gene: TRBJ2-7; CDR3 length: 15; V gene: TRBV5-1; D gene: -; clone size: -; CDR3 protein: CASSPGQGSSYEQYF; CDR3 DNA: TGCGCCAGCAGCCCCGGTCAGGGAAGCTCCTACGAGCAGTACTTC
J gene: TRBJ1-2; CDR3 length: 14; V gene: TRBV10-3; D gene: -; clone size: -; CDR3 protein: CAISEQGVNYGYTF; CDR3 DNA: TGTGCCATCAGTGAACAGGGAGTCAACTATGGCTACACCTTC
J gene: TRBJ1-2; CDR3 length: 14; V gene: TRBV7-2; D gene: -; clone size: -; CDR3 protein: CASSSGGTNYGYTF; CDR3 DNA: TGTGCCAGCAGCAGCGGGGGGACTAACTATGGCTACACCTTC
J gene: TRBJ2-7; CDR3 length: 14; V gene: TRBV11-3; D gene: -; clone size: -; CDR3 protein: CASSLDPGNDEQYF; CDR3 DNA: TGTGCCAGCAGCTTAGATCCCGGAAATGACGAGCAGTACTTC
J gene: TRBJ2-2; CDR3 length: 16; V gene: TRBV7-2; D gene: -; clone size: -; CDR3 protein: CASRYTGLGITGELFF; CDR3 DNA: TGTGCCAGCAGATATACAGGGTTAGGGATCACCGGGGAGCTGTTTTTT
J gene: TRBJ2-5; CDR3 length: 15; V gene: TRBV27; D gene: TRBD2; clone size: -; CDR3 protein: CASSSGLAGGETQYF; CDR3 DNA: TGTGCCAGCAGTTCGGGACTAGCGGGGGGGGAGACCCAGTACTTC
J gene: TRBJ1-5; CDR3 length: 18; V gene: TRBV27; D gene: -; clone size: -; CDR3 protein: CASSKGTGAISGNQPQHF; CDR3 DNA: TGTGCCAGCAGTAAGGGGACCGGAGCTATTTCAGGCAATCAGCCCCAGCATTTT